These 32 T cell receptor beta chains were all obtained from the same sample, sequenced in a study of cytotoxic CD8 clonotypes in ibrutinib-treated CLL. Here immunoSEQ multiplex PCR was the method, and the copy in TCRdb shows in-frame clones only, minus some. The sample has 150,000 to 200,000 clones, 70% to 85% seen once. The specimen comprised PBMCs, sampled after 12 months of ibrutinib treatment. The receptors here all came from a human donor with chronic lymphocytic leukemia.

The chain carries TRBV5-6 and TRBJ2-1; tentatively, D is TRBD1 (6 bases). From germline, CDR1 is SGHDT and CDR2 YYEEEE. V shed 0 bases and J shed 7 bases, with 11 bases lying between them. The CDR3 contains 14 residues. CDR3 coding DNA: TGTGCCAGCAGCTTGGTATGGGGGCGGAATGAGCAGTTCTTC. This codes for CASSLVWGRNEQFF.

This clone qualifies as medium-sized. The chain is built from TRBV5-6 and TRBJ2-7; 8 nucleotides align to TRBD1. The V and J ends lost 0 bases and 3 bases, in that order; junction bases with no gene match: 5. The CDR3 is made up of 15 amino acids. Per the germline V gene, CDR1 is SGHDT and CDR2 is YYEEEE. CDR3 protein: CASSLVGQVLYEQYF. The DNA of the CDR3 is TGTGCCAGCAGCTTGGTGGGACAGGTCCTCTACGAGCAGTACTTC.

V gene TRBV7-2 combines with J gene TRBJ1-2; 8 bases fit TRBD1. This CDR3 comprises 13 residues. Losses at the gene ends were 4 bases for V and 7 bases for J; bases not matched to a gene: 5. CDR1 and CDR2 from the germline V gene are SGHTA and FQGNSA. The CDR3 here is CASSSRGQGGYTF. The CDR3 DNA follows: TGTGCCAGCAGCTCCCGAGGACAGGGTGGCTACACCTTC. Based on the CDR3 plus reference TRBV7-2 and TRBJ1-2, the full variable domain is GAGVSQSPSNKVTEKGKDVELRCDPISGHTALYWYRQSLGQGLEFLIYFQGNSAPDKSGLPSDRFSAERTGGSVSTLTIQRTQQEDSAVYLCASSSRGQGGYTFGSGTRLTVV.

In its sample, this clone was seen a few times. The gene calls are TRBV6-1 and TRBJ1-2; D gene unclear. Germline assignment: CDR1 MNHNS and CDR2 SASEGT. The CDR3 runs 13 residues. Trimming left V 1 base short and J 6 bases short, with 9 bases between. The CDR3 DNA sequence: TGTGCCAGCAGTGAAGTAGAGGGTAATGGCTACACCTTC. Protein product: CASSEVEGNGYTF.

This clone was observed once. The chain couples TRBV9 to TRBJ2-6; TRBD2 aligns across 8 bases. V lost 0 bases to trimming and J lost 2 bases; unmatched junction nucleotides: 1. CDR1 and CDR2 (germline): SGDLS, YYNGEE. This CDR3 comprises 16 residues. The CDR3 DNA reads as TGTGCCAGCAGCGTAGGGACTAGCACTGGGGCCAACGTCCTGACTTTC. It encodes CASSVGTSTGANVLTF.

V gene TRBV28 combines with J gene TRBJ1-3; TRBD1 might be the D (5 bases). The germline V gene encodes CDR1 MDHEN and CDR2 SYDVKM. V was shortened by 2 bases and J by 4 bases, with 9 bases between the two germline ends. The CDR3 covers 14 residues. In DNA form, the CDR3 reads TGTGCCAGCAGTTTAGGGACGGACGGAAACACCATATATTTT. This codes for CASSLGTDGNTIYF. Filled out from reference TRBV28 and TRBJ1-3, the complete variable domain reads DVKVTQSSRYLVKRTGEKVFLECVQDMDHENMFWYRQDPGLGLRLIYFSYDVKMKEKGDIPEGYSVSREKKERFSLILESASTNQTSMYLCASSLGTDGNTIYFGEGSWLTVV.

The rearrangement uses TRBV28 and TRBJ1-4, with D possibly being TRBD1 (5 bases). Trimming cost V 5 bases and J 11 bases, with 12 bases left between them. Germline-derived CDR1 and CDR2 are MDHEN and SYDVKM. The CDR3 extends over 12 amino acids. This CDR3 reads CASSLRRDKLFF. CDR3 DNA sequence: TGTGCCAGCAGTCTTCGCCGGGACAAACTGTTTTTT.

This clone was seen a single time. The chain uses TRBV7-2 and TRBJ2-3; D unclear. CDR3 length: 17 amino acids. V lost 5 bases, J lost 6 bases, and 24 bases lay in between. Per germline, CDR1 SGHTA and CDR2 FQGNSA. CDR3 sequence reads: CASSVGLLGKYADTQYF. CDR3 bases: TGTGCCAGCAGCGTAGGTTTACTGGGGAAGTATGCCGATACGCAGTATTTT.

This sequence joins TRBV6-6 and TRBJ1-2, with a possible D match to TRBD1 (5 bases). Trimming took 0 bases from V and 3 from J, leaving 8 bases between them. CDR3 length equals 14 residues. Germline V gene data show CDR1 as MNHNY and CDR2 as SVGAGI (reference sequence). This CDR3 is CASSYSGQDYGYTF. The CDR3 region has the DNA TGTGCCAGCAGTTACTCGGGGCAGGACTATGGCTACACCTTC.

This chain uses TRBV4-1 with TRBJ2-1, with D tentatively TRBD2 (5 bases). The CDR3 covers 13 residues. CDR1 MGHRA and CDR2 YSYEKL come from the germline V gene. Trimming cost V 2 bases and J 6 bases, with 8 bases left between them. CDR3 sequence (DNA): TGCGCCAGCAGCCAACTGACTATCAATGAGCAGTTCTTC. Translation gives CASSQLTINEQFF.

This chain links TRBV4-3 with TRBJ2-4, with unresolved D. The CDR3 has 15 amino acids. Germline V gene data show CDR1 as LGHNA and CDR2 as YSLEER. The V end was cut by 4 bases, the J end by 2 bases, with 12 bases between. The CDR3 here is CASSLGEGTKNIQYF. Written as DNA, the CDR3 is TGCGCCAGCAGCCTTGGGGAAGGGACCAAAAACATTCAGTACTTC.

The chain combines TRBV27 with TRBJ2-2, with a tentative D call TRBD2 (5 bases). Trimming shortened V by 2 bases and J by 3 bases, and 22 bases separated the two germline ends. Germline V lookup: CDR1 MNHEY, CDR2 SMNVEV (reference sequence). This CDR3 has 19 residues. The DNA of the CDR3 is TGTGCCAGCAGTTTACGAGGGCACCCGAGGGATATAGACACCGGGGAGCTGTTTTTT. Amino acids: CASSLRGHPRDIDTGELFF.

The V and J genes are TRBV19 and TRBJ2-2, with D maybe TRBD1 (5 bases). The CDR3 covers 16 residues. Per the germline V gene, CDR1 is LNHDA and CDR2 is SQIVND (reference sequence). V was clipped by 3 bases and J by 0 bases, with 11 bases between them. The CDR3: CASSMRRASNTGELFF. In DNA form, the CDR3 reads TGTGCCAGTAGTATGCGCAGGGCGTCGAACACCGGGGAGCTGTTTTTT.

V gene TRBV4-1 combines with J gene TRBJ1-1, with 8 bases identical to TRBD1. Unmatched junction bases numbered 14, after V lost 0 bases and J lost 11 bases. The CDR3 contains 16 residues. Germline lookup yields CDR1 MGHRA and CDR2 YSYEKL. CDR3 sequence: CASSQEQEDRGMGAFF. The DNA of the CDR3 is TGCGCCAGCAGCCAAGAACAGGAAGACAGGGGCATGGGGGCTTTCTTT.

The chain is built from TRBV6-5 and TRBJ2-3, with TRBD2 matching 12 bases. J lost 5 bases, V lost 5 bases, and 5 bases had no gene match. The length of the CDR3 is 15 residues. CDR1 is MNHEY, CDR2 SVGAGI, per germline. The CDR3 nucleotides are TGTGCCAGCAGTCTAGCGGGGGGGCTGGTAGATACGCAGTATTTT. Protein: CASSLAGGLVDTQYF.

CDR3 region: CASSTASGGETQYF. The CDR3 region has the DNA TGCGCCAGCAGCACCGCTAGCGGGGGAGAGACCCAGTACTTC. This rearrangement joins TRBV5-1 to TRBJ2-5, with 10 bases that match TRBD2. J lost 4 bases, V lost 4 bases, and 4 bases had no gene match. Germline CDR1 is SGHRS and CDR2 is YFSETQ. The CDR3 is made up of 14 amino acids.

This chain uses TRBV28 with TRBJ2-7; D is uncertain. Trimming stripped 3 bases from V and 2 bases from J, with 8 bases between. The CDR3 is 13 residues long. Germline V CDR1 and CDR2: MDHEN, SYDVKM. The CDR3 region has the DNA TGTGCCAGCAGTTTGGCCAGCCCCTACGAGCAGTACTTC. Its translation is CASSLASPYEQYF.

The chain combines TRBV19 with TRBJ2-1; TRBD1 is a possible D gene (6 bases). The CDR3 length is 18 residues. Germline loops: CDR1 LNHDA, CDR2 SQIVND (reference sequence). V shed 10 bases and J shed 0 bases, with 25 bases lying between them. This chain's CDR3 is CATIPGAGAPSSYNEQFF. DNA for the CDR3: TGTGCCACCATCCCCGGGGCAGGGGCTCCTAGCTCCTACAATGAGCAGTTCTTC.

DNA of the CDR3: TGCGCCAGCAGCTCTGGACTAGCGGGAGCGGTAAATGAGCAGTTCTTC. Its translation: CASSSGLAGAVNEQFF. The rearrangement uses TRBV5-1 and TRBJ2-1, with TRBD2 matching over 13 bases. Germline values: CDR1 SGHRS, CDR2 YFSETQ. Losses at the gene ends were 3 bases for V and 7 bases for J; bases not matched to a gene: 7. The CDR3 consists of 16 residues.

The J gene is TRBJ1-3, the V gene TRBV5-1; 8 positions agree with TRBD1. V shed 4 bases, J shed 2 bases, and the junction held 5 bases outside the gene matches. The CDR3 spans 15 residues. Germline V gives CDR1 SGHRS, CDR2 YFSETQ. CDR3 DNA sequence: TGCGCCAGCAGCAGCCGGGGACAGGCTGGAAACACCATATATTTT. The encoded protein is CASSSRGQAGNTIYF.

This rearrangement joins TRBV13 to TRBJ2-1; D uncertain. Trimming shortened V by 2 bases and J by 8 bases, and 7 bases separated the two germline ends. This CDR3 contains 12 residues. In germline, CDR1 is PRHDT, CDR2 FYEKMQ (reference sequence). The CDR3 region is CASSLNYDEQFF. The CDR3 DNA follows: TGTGCCAGCAGCTTAAATTACGATGAGCAGTTCTTC.

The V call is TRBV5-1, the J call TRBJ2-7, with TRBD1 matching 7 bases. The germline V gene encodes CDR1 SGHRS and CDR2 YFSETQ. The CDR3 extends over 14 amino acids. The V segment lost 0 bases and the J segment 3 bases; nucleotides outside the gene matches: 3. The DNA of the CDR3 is TGCGCCAGCAGCTTGGGGGACAGAGTCTACGAGCAGTACTTC. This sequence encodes CASSLGDRVYEQYF.

In DNA, the CDR3 is TGTGCCAGTTCGGACTTCTACGAGCAGTACTTC. This gives the protein CASSDFYEQYF. This chain joins TRBV19 and TRBJ2-7, with D possibly TRBD2 on 5 matching bases. The V end lost 8 bases, the J end lost 3 bases, and 8 bases lay between the germline ends. Germline loops: CDR1 LNHDA, CDR2 SQIVND (reference sequence). The CDR3 contains 11 residues.

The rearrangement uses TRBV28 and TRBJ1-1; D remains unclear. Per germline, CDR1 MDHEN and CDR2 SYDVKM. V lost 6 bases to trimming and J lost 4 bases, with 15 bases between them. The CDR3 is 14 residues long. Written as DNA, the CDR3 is TGTGCCAGCAGCCATGACGTCGGATTCACTGAAGCTTTCTTT. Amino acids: CASSHDVGFTEAFF. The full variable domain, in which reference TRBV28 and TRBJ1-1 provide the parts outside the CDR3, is DVKVTQSSRYLVKRTGEKVFLECVQDMDHENMFWYRQDPGLGLRLIYFSYDVKMKEKGDIPEGYSVSREKKERFSLILESASTNQTSMYLCASSHDVGFTEAFFGQGTRLTVV.

The CDR3 bases are TGCGCCAGTAGGGGACTAGCGGGAGACCCGGCGGGCTACGAGCAGTACTTC. Its translation: CASRGLAGDPAGYEQYF. The chain is built from TRBV10-1 and TRBJ2-7; TRBD2 matches 14 bases. Germline CDR1 is WNHNN and CDR2 is SYGVQD (reference sequence). Losses at the gene ends were 9 bases for V and 3 bases for J; bases not matched to a gene: 13. The CDR3 is 17 amino acids.

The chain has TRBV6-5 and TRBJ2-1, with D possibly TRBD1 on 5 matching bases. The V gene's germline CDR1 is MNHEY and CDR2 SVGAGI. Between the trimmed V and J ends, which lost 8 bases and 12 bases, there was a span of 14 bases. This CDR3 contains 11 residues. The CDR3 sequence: CASRAAQGQFF. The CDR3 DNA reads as TGTGCCAGCCGCGCGGCGCAGGGGCAGTTCTTC.

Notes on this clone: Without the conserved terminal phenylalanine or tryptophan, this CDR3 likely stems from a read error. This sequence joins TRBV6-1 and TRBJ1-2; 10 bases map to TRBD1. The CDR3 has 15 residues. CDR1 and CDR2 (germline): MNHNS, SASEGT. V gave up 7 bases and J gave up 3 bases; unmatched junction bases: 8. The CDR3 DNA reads TGTGCCAGCATATGGCGGGGGACAGGGGACTATGGCTACACCCTC. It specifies CASIWRGTGDYGYTL.

The CDR3 DNA is TGTGCCAGCTCACCACGGGATCTAGCTGGGAGTGTCCACAATGAGCAGTTCTTC. Its protein product is CASSPRDLAGSVHNEQFF. The chain carries TRBV18 and TRBJ2-1; perhaps TRBD2 as D (5 bases). The germline V and J ends were trimmed by 1 base and 5 bases, with 21 bases remaining between them. The germline CDR1 and CDR2 sequences are KGHSH and LQKENI. There are 18 residues in the CDR3. Based on the CDR3 plus reference TRBV18 and TRBJ2-1, the full variable domain is NAGVMQNPRHLVRRRGQEARLRCSPMKGHSHVYWYRQLPEEGLKFMVYLQKENIIDESGMPKERFSAEFPKEGPSILRIQQVVRGDSAAYFCASSPRDLAGSVHNEQFFGPGTRLTVL.

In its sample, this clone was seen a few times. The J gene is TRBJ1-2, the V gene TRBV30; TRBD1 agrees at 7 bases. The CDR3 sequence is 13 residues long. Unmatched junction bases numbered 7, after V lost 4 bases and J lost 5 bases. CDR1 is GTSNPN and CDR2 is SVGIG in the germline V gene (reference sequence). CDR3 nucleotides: TGTGCCTGGACTACCGGGACAGCATATGGCTACACCTTC. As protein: CAWTTGTAYGYTF.

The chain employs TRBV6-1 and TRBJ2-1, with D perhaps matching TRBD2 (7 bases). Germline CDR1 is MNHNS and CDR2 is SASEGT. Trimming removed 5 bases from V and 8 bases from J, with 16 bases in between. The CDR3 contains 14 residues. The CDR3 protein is CASSLRGQWHEQFF. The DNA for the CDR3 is TGTGCCAGCAGTTTGCGGGGGCAGTGGCATGAGCAGTTCTTC.

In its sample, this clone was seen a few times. Written as DNA, the CDR3 is TGTGCCAGCTGCTGGGGGGTAGCGGGAGTCCGGAGCGGGGAGCTGTTTTTT. Translated, it gives CASCWGVAGVRSGELFF. The chain combines TRBV7-2 with TRBJ2-2; TRBD2 matches at 9 bases. The CDR3 is 17 residues long. After removal of 8 bases from V and 7 bases from J, the junction contained 17 bases not matched to a gene. Germline CDR1 and CDR2: SGHTA and FQGNSA.

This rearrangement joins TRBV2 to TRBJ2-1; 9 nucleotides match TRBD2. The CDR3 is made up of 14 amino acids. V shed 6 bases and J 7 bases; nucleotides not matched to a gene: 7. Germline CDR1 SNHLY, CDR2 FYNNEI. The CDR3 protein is CASRATSGLNEQFF. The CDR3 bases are TGTGCCAGCAGGGCCACTAGCGGGTTGAATGAGCAGTTCTTC.